Reported below is one T cell receptor beta chain. No antigen is known for it. The data originate from a study of cytomegalovirus exposure and HLA in healthy donors. It was with 60 Vbeta and 13 Jbeta primers that the PCR ran. The protocol was immunoSEQ multiplex PCR, while the TCRdb copy is restricted to in-frame clones and leaves out a portion. Counted here are 100,000 or so clones, around three quarters occurring once; the ten biggest clones make up around 9.9%. Germline CDR1 MDHEN, CDR2 SYDVKM. With 6 bases removed from V and 0 bases from J, the gap between germline ends came to 9 bases. The CDR3 has 14 residues. Study-wide results and limits: In a later analysis, most CMV-associated TCR beta chains appeared HLA-restricted.

Sequencing was performed on PBMCs. This chain links TRBV28 with TRBJ1-5, with D perhaps matching TRBD1 (5 bases). The source of this sequence is a man aged 40-49 years in good health and CMV-seropositive. The CDR3 here is CASRGLLSNQPQHF. The CDR3 DNA is TGTGCCAGCAGGGGGCTACTTAGCAATCAGCCCCAGCATTTT.